This T cell receptor beta chain was sequenced in a study of blood T cell repertoires in COVID-19. Germline V CDR1 and CDR2: KGHDR, SFDVKD. Trimming shortened V by 5 bases and J by 2 bases, and 7 bases separated the two germline ends. The CDR3 spans 13 residues. Profiling relied on immunoSEQ multiplex PCR, and the TCRdb table lists in-frame clones only, not all of them. Seen here are more than 95,000 clones, roughly 86% observed once, and the top ten hold around 5%. This sequence originates from a human donor in a cohort sampled during active COVID-19. The V and J genes are TRBV24-1 and TRBJ2-3, with a weak D call TRBD1 (5 bases). The sequencing input was peripheral blood. The DNA of the CDR3 is TGTGCCACCAGTGGCGGACACACAGATACGCAGTATTTT. The encoded protein is CATSGGHTDTQYF.